This TCR beta chain was retrieved from a study of shared clonotypes between healthy human individuals. The ends were cut back, 6 bases at V and 3 bases at J, with 5 bases in the middle. The V gene's germline CDR1 is MDHEN and CDR2 SYDVKM. The CDR3 consists of 11 residues. Using immunoSEQ multiplex PCR, the repertoire was profiled, and TCRdb retains in-frame clones only, with some absent. This sample has around 2.5 million clones, with over 85% found just once. The TCR comes from a young man in good health. Some clones in this sample may be carry-over from other donors' samples. The genes are TRBV28 and TRBJ1-1; unclear D gene. Sequenced material: naive CD4+ T cells from PBMCs. The subset denotes: CD45RA+ positively selected. Here the CDR3 reads CASSEHTEAFF. The CDR3 DNA sequence: TGTGCCAGCAGCGAGCACACTGAAGCTTTCTTT.